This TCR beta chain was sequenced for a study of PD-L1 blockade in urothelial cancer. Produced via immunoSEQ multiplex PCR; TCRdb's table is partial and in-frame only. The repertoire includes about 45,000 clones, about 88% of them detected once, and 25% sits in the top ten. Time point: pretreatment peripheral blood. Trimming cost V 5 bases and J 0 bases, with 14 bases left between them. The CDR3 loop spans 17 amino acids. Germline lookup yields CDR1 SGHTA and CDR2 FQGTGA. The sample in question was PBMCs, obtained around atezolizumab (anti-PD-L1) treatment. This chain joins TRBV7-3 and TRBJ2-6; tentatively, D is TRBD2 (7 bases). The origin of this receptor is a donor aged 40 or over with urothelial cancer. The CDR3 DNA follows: TGTGCCAGCAGCCCGCCGCGGGGGCACTCTGGGGCCAACGTCCTGACTTTC. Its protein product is CASSPPRGHSGANVLTF.